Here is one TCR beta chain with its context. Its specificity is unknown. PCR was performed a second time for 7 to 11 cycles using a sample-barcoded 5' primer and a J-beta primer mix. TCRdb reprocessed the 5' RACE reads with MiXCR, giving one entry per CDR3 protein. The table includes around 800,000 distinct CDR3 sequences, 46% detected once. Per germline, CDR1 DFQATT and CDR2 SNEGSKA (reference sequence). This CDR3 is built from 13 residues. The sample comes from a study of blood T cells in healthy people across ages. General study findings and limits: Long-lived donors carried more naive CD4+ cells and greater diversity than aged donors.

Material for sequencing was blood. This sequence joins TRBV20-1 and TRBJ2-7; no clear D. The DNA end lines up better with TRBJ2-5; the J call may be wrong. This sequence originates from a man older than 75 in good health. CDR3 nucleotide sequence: TGCAGTGCTAGAAGGTCCCCGCAAGAGACCCAGTACTTC. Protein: CSARRSPQETQYF.